This T cell receptor (beta chain) was sequenced in a study of T-cell memory formation after mild COVID-19. At the level of the study: Across donors, TCR clusters were largely donor specific. Whole-study findings and limits: Shrinking CD4+ clones resided mostly in CM and EM, and CD8+ ones in EMRA. Clones that contracted from day 15 to 85 had balanced CD4/CD8; later expanders were CD4+ biased. Pre-infection memory already had some responding clones, implying cross-reactive memory joined.

Germline CDR1 and CDR2: SGHTA and FQGNSA. The V end was cut by 3 bases, the J end by 2 bases, with 17 bases between. The CDR3 length is 16 residues. TCRdb passed the 5' RACE reads through MiXCR, listing each CDR3 protein once. There are approximately 560,000 distinct CDR3 sequences in the sample; roughly 17% occur only once, and about 7.5% lies in the top ten. This clonotype was seen a few times. What it binds is not known. The chain employs TRBV7-2 and TRBJ2-7, with a possible D match to TRBD1 (6 bases). Sequencing was performed on PBMCs or a T cell subset sorted from them (not recorded which). This receptor was identified in an adult woman who had mild COVID-19 (a few samples of this study predate the infection). Cell type and time point are not known. The CDR3 reads CASSLSWTEPTYEQYF. The CDR3 DNA sequence: TGTGCCAGCAGCTTGTCGTGGACAGAACCTACCTACGAGCAGTACTTC.